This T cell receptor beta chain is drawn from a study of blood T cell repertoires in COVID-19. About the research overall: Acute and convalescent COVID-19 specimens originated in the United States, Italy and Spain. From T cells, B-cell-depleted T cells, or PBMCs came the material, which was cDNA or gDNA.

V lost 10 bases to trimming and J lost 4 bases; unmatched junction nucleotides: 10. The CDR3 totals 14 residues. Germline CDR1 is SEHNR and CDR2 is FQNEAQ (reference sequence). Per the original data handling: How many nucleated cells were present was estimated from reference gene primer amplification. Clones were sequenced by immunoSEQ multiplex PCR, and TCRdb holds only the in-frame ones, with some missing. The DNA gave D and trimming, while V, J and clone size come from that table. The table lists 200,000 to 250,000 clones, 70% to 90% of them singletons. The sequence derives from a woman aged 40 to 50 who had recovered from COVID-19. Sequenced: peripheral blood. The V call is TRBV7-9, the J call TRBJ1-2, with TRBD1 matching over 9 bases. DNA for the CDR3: TGTGCCACTACGGGTTGGACAGGGGTCTATGGCTACACCTTC. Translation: CATTGWTGVYGYTF.